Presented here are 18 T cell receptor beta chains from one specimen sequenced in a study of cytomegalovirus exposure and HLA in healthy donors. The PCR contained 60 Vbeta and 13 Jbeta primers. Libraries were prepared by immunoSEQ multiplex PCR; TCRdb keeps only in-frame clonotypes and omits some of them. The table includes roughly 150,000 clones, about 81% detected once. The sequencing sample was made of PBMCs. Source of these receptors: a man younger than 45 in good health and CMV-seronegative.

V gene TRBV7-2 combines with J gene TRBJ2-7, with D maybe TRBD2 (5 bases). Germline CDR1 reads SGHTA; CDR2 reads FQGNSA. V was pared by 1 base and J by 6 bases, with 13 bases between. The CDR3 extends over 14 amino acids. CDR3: CASSLGGFNGEQYF. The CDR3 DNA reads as TGTGCCAGCAGCTTAGGCGGGTTCAATGGCGAGCAGTACTTC.

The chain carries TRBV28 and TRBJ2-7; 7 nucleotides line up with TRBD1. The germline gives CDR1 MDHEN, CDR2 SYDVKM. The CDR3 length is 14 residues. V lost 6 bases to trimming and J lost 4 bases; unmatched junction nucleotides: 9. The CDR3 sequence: CASSVDRVFYEQYF. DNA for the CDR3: TGTGCCAGCAGCGTAGACAGGGTATTTTACGAGCAGTACTTC.

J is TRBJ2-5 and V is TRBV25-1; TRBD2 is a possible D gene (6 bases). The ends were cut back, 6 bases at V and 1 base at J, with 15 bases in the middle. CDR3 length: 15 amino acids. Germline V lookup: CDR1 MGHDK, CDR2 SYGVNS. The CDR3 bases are TGTGCCAGCAGGACAGACCGGGACTTCCAAGAGACCCAGTACTTC. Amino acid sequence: CASRTDRDFQETQYF.

The CDR3 region is CASREIEGLSYEQYF. The CDR3 DNA sequence: TGTGCCAGCAGGGAGATCGAGGGACTGTCCTACGAGCAGTACTTC. The rearrangement uses TRBV2 and TRBJ2-7; maybe TRBD2 (6 bases). CDR1 SNHLY and CDR2 FYNNEI come from the germline V gene. This CDR3 comprises 15 residues. Between the trimmed V and J ends, which lost 6 bases and 1 base, there was a span of 16 bases.

CDR3 DNA: TGTGCCAGCACCCGTCTTGACGGGGAGACCCAGTACTTC. It specifies CASTRLDGETQYF. The chain combines TRBV11-2 with TRBJ2-5; D remains ambiguous. The CDR3 totals 13 residues. Trimming removed 7 bases from V and 5 bases from J, with 14 bases in between. Per the germline V gene, CDR1 is SGHAT and CDR2 is FQNNGV.

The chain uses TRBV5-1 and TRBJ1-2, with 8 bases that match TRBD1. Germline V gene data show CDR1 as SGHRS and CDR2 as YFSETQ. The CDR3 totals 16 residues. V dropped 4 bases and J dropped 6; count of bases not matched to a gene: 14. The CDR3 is CASSRNRDRSQNGYTF. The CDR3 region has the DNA TGCGCCAGCAGCAGGAACCGGGACAGGTCGCAAAATGGCTACACCTTC. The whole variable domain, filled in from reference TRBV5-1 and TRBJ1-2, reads KAGVTQTPRYLIKTRGQQVTLSCSPISGHRSVSWYQQTPGQGLQFLFEYFSETQRNKGNFPGRFSGRQFSNSRSEMNVSTLELGDSALYLCASSRNRDRSQNGYTFGSGTRLTVV.

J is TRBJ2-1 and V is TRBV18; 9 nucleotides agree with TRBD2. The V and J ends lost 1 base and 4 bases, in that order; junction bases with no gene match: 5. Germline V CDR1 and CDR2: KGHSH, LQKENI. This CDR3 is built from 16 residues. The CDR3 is CASSPRGRASYNEQFF. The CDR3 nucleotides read TGTGCCAGCTCACCACGCGGGAGGGCCAGTTACAATGAGCAGTTCTTC.

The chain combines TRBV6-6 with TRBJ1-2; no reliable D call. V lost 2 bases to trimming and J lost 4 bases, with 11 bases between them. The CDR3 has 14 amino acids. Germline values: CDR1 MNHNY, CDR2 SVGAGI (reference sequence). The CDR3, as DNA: TGTGCCAGCAGTTACCAGGCGGGAACCTATGGCTACACCTTC. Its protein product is CASSYQAGTYGYTF.

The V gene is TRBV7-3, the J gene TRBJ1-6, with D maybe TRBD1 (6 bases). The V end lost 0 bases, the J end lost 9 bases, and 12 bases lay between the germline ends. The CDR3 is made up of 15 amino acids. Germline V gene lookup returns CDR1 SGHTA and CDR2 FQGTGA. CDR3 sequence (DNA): TGTGCCAGCAGCTTAACCCGGGACATCTCTTCACCCCTCCACTTT. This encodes CASSLTRDISSPLHF.

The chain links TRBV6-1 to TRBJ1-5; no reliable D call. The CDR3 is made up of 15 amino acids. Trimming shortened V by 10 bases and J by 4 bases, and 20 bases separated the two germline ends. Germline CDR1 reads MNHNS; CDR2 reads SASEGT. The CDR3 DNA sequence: TGTGCCACCAGGCCTATCTGGGCTCCAAATCAGCCCCAGCATTTT. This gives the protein CATRPIWAPNQPQHF.

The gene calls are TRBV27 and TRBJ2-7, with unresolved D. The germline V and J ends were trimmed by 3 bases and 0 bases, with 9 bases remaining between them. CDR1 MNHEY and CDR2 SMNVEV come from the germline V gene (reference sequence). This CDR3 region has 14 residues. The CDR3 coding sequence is TGTGCCAGCAGTTTCCGGGTCCCCTCCTACGAGCAGTACTTC. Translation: CASSFRVPSYEQYF.

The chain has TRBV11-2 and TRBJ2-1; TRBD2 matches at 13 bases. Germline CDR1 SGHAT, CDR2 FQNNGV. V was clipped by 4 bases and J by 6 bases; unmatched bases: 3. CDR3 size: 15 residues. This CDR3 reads CASSSGLAGANEQFF. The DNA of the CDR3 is TGTGCCAGCAGCTCCGGACTAGCGGGGGCCAATGAGCAGTTCTTC.

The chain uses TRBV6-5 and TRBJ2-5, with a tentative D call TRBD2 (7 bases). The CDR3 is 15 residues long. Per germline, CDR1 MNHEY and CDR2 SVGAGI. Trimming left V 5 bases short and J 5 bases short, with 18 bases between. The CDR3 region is CASSRTRGGGETQYF. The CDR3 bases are TGTGCCAGCAGTAGAACGAGGGGGGGCGGGGAGACCCAGTACTTC.

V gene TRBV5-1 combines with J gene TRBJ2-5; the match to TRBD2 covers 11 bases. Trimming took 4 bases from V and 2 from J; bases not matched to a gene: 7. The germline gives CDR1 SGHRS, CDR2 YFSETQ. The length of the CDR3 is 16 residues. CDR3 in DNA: TGCGCCAGCAGCCTCGGGACTAGCGGTAAACAAGAGACCCAGTACTTC. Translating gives CASSLGTSGKQETQYF.

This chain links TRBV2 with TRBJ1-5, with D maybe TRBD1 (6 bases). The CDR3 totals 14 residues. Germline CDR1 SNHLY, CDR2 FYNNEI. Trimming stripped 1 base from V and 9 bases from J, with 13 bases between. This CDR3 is CASSEGGPTRPQHF. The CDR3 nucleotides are TGTGCCAGCAGTGAAGGGGGGCCCACCAGGCCCCAGCATTTT.

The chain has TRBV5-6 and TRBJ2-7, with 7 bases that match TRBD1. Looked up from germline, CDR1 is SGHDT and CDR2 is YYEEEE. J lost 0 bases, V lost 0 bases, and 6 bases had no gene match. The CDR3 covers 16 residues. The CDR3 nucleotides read TGTGCCAGCAGCTTGGGGTATGCAGGGGGCTCCTACGAGCAGTACTTC. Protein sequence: CASSLGYAGGSYEQYF. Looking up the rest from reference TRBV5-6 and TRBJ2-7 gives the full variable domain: DAGVTQSPTHLIKTRGQQVTLRCSPKSGHDTVSWYQQALGQGPQFIFQYYEEEERQRGNFPDRFSGHQFPNYSSELNVNALLLGDSALYLCASSLGYAGGSYEQYFGPGTRLTVT.

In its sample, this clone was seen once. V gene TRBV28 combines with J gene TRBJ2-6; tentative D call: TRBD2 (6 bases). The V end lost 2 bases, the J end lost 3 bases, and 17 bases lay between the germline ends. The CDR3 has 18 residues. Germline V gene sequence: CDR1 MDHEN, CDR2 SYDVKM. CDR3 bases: TGTGCCAGCAGTTTACCCGGGACTTTTTTGAGTGGGGCCAACGTCCTGACTTTC. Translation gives CASSLPGTFLSGANVLTF.

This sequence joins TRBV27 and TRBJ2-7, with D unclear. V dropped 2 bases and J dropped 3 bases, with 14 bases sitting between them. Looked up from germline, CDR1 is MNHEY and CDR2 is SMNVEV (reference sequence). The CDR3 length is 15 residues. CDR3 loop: CASSLTFFRNYEQYF. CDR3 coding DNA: TGTGCCAGCAGTTTAACCTTTTTCAGGAACTACGAGCAGTACTTC.